The subject of this entry is one T cell receptor (beta chain). This record belongs to a study of blood T cell repertoires in COVID-19. Study summary: From the United States, Italy and Spain came samples of acute and convalescent COVID-19. The cDNA or gDNA used as material had been derived from T cells, B-cell-depleted T cells, or PBMCs.

In the source study's methods: Reference gene primer amplification gave estimated nucleated cell counts. The assay was immunoSEQ multiplex PCR, and TCRdb's table has in-frame clones only and misses some. V, J and clone size were drawn from that table, and D and trimming were deduced from the DNA. Among a few hundred thousand clones listed, 75% to 90% were seen once. CDR1 is SGHRS, CDR2 YFSETQ, per germline. V trimming: 3 bases; J trimming: 3 bases; junction bases outside the gene matches: 1. The CDR3 runs 13 residues. This chain uses TRBV5-1 with TRBJ1-1; 8 nucleotides line up with TRBD1. The sample was peripheral blood. The clonotype comes from a man aged 18 to 30 with active or convalescent COVID-19. The CDR3 loop reads CASSSQGDTEAFF. CDR3 coding DNA: TGCGCCAGCAGCTCACAGGGGGACACTGAAGCTTTCTTT.